This T cell receptor (beta chain) was captured by sequencing in a study of blood T cell repertoires in COVID-19. The overall study: Acute and convalescent COVID-19 specimens originated in the United States, Italy and Spain. T cells, B-cell-depleted T cells, or PBMCs supplied cDNA or gDNA.

The germline V gene encodes CDR1 SGHRS and CDR2 YFSETQ. Trimming stripped 0 bases from V and 2 bases from J, with 11 bases between. The CDR3 is 15 amino acids. Per the study methods: Estimation of nucleated cell counts was performed using reference gene primer amplification. The data were produced by immunoSEQ multiplex PCR, yet TCRdb's version contains in-frame clones alone and is incomplete. That table furnishes V, J and clone size, whereas the DNA furnished D and trimming. Of 87,000 or so clones listed, over 75% are singletons. The origin of this receptor is a woman aged 65 to 85 with acute or convalescent COVID-19. The specimen was peripheral blood. The chain recombines TRBV5-1 with TRBJ2-5; tentatively, D is TRBD1 (6 bases). CDR3 sequence: CASSLAAGQQETQYF. Here the CDR3 DNA reads TGCGCCAGCAGCTTGGCAGCAGGACAGCAAGAGACCCAGTACTTC.